This T cell receptor beta chain derives from a study of response to subunit inactivated influenza vaccine. Notes on the study in general: Researchers suggested that each seasonal influenza vaccination recruits few new T cells.

TCRdb independently ran MiXCR on the RT-PCR reads; one entry per CDR3 protein. Here the sample spans about 500,000 distinct CDR3 sequences, approximately 15% being singletons. On this clonotype itself: What it binds is unknown.

CDR3 length: 17 amino acids. The junction had 8 bases not matched to a gene; V was cut back by 3 bases and J by 3 bases. The TCR sequence derives from a man aged 45-69 years who received an inactivated influenza vaccine. The chain recombines TRBV12-3 or TRBV12-4 with TRBJ2-2; 9 bases match TRBD1. The sequences come from CD4+ T cells sorted from PBMCs, collected less than 30 months after vaccination. CDR3 sequence (DNA): TGTGCCAGCAGTTTCGTCAAAGGGACAGGGTACACCGGGGAGCTGTTTTTT. Translation: CASSFVKGTGYTGELFF.